This T cell receptor (beta chain) was profiled in a study of lymphopenia after photon versus proton radiotherapy. The study's findings and limits: Authors raise, but do not show, better survival with proton therapy.

The repertoire was sequenced with immunoSEQ multiplex PCR; TCRdb's copy has only in-frame clones and lacks some. The sample has 29,000 or so clones, approximately 88% seen once. Trimming removed 2 bases from V and 4 bases from J, with 9 bases in between. The length of the CDR3 is 14 residues. Looked up from germline, CDR1 is SGHRS and CDR2 is YFSETQ. On this clone: As yet, its antigen is unknown.

V and J are TRBV5-1 and TRBJ1-4; perhaps TRBD1 as D (6 bases). Sequences were derived from peripheral blood, sampled from a patient treated with proton-based radiotherapy. The sequence came from a woman aged 55 to 70 with cholangiocarcinoma. Some clones in this sample may be carry-over from other donors' samples. The CDR3 protein is CASSFGQHNEKLFF. The CDR3 DNA sequence: TGCGCCAGCAGCTTCGGACAGCATAATGAAAAACTGTTTTTT.